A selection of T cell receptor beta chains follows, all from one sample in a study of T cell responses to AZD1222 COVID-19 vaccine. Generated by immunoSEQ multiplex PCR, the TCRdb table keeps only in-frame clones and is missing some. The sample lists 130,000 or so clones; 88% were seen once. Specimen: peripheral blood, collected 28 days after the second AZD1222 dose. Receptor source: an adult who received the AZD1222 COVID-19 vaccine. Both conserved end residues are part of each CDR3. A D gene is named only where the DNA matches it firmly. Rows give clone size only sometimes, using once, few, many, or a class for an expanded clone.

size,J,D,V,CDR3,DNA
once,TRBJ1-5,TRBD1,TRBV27,CASSMGQTNQPQHF,TGTGCCAGCAGTATGGGACAGACCAATCAGCCCCAGCATTTT
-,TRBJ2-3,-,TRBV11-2,CASSLRARPDTQYF,TGTGCCAGCAGCTTAAGGGCTCGTCCAGATACGCAGTATTTT
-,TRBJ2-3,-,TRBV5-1,CASSLVGPFTDTQYF,TGCGCCAGCAGCTTGGTTGGGCCGTTCACAGATACGCAGTATTTT
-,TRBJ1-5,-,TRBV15,CATSSEPFQPQHF,TGTGCCACCAGCAGTGAGCCCTTTCAGCCCCAGCATTTT
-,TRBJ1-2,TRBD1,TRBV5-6,CASSRYDRDNYGYTF,TGTGCCAGCAGCCGGTATGACAGGGACAACTATGGCTACACCTTC
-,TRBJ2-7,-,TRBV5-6,CASSPQQSSYEQYF,TGTGCCAGCAGCCCCCAGCAGAGCTCCTACGAGCAGTACTTC
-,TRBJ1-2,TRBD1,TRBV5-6,CASSDRGYGYTF,TGTGCCAGCAGCGACAGGGGGTATGGCTACACCTTC
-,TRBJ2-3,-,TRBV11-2,CASSTLTDTQYF,TGTGCCAGCAGCACCTTAACAGATACGCAGTATTTT
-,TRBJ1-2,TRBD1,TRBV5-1,CASSLGQGSYGYTF,TGCGCCAGCAGCTTAGGACAGGGGAGCTATGGCTACACCTTC
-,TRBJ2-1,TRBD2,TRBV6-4,CASSGGGGVNNEQFF,TGTGCCAGCAGTGGTGGCGGGGGGGTCAACAATGAGCAGTTCTTC
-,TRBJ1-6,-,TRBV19,CASSPGEQGGSPLHF,TGTGCCAGTAGTCCAGGGGAACAGGGAGGTTCACCCCTCCACTTT
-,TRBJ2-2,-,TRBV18,CASSRLQGRDTGELFF,TGTGCCAGCTCACGTCTACAGGGGCGGGATACCGGGGAGCTGTTTTTT
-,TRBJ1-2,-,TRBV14,CASSPRTRDGYTF,TGTGCCAGCAGCCCACGGACCAGGGATGGCTACACCTTC
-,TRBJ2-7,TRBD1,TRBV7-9,CASSPGGLQYF,TGTGCCAGCAGCCCAGGGGGTCTCCAGTACTTC
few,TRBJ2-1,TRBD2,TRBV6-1,CASSDGTSETDEQFF,TGTGCCAGCAGTGACGGGACTAGCGAGACGGATGAGCAGTTCTTC
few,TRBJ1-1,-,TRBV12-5,CASGPGWGTANTEAFF,TGTGCTAGTGGACCCGGTTGGGGGACGGCGAACACTGAAGCTTTCTTT
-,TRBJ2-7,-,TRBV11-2,CASSLDSRGGYEQYF,TGTGCCAGCAGCTTAGATTCCAGGGGTGGGTACGAGCAGTACTTC
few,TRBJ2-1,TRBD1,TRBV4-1,CASSQGQGDEQFF,TGCGCCAGCAGCCAAGGACAGGGCGATGAGCAGTTCTTC
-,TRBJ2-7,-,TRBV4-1,CASSQGGHYEQYF,TGCGCCAGCAGCCAAGGGGGGCACTACGAGCAGTACTTC
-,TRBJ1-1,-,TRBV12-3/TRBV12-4,CASSLGRYTEAFF,TGTGCCAGCAGTTTAGGCAGATACACTGAAGCTTTCTTT
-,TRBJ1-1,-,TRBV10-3,CAISEFGQMNTEAFF,TGTGCCATCAGTGAGTTCGGACAGATGAACACTGAAGCTTTCTTT
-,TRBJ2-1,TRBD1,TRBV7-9,CASSPDRGKDINEQFF,TGTGCCAGCAGCCCCGACAGGGGGAAGGACATAAATGAGCAGTTCTTC
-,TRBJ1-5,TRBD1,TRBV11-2,CASSLDRGGNQPQHF,TGTGCCAGCAGTCTGGACAGGGGGGGCAATCAGCCCCAGCATTTT
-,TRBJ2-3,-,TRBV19,CASSTGADTQYF,TGTGCCAGTAGCACCGGGGCGGATACGCAGTATTTT
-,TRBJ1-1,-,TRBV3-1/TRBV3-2,CASRNSGDTEAFF,TGTGCCAGCAGGAATTCAGGGGACACTGAAGCTTTCTTT
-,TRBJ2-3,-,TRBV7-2,CASSLVGGTDTQYF,TGTGCCAGCAGCTTAGTGGGGGGCACAGATACGCAGTATTTT
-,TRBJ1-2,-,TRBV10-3,CAISPEVYGYTF,TGTGCCATCAGCCCGGAGGTCTATGGCTACACCTTC
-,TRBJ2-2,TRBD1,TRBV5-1,CASSLAAGGLSGELFF,TGCGCCAGCAGCTTAGCAGCAGGGGGCCTCAGCGGGGAGCTGTTTTTT
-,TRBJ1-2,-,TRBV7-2,CASSFSNYGYTF,TGTGCCAGCAGCTTCTCGAACTATGGCTACACCTTC
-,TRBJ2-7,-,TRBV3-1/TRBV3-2,CACGSGASYEQYF,TGTGCCTGCGGTTCAGGGGCGTCCTACGAGCAGTACTTC
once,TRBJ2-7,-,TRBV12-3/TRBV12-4,CASSFYRLGEQYF,TGTGCCAGCAGTTTCTACCGCCTCGGCGAGCAGTACTTC
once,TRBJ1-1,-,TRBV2,CASSGQIEAFF,TGTGCCAGCAGTGGACAGATTGAAGCTTTCTTT
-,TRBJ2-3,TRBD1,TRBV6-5,CASGRDRDTDTQYF,TGTGCCAGCGGCCGGGACAGGGACACAGATACGCAGTATTTT
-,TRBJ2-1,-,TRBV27,CASSLWGSYNEQFF,TGTGCCAGCAGTTTATGGGGGTCCTACAATGAGCAGTTCTTC
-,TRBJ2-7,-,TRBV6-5,CASRYDRGYEQYF,TGTGCCAGCAGGTACGATAGGGGCTACGAGCAGTACTTC
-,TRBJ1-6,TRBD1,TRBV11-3,CASSFGQVRNSPLHF,TGTGCCAGCAGTTTCGGACAGGTCCGTAATTCACCCCTCCACTTT
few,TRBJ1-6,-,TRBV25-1,CASSKDGYSPLHF,TGTGCCAGCAGTAAAGACGGCTATTCACCCCTCCACTTT
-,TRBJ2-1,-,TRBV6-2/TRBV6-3,CASSYPRNEQFF,TGTGCCAGCAGTTACCCTCGGAATGAGCAGTTCTTC
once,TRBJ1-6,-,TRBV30,CAWSAGSNSPLHF,TGTGCCTGGAGTGCGGGCAGTAATTCACCCCTCCACTTT
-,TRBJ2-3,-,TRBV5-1,CASSSIVEDTQYF,TGCGCCAGCAGCTCCATTGTTGAGGATACGCAGTATTTT
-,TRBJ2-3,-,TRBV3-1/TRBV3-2,CASSQIFFELATDTQYF,TGTGCCAGCAGCCAAATCTTTTTTGAACTAGCCACAGATACGCAGTATTTT